This TCR beta chain was recovered during a study of blood T cell repertoires in COVID-19. Overall study context: Sites in the United States, Italy and Spain provided acute and convalescent COVID-19 samples.

Original handling: Estimated nucleated cell counts came from reference gene primer amplification. Clones were sequenced by immunoSEQ multiplex PCR, and TCRdb holds only the in-frame ones, with some missing. The DNA gave D and trimming, while V, J and clone size come from that table. The table lists around 110,000 clones, 82% of them singletons. This receptor was identified in a man aged 70 or older with acute or convalescent COVID-19. Material: peripheral blood.

In DNA, the CDR3 is TGTGCCAGCAGCATCGGGGACAGTTCTAACTATGGCTACACCTTC. Amino acids: CASSIGDSSNYGYTF. This chain connects TRBV7-9 to TRBJ1-2; 7 bases map to TRBD1. V trimming: 5 bases; J trimming: 0 bases; junction bases outside the gene matches: 6. The CDR3 runs 15 residues. Germline V gives CDR1 SEHNR, CDR2 FQNEAQ (reference sequence).